This T cell receptor beta chain was sequenced in a study of shared clonotypes between healthy human individuals. V dropped 1 base and J dropped 0 bases, with 6 bases sitting between them. This CDR3 is built from 15 residues. The germline V gene encodes CDR1 KGHSH and CDR2 LQKENI. The test was conducted at deep level. Genomic DNA of each subset was evenly split across several immunoSEQ plates. TCRdb's copy holds only in-frame clones and misses some; the assay was immunoSEQ multiplex PCR. The table has about 2.4 million clones, approximately 93% seen once. Notes on the study in general: In contrast to clonotypes shared by all four donors, non-shared clonotypes had lower generation probabilities. A generally larger estimated richness was seen in naive subsets than in memory subsets.

Points on this clone: What it binds is not known.

This sequence originates from a man between 18 and 35 years old in good health. Some clones in this sample may be carry-over from other donors' samples. The sequencing input was naive CD4+ T cells from PBMCs. Stated subset: CD45RA+ positively selected. V and J are TRBV18 and TRBJ1-4; D is unclear. CDR3 sequence reads: CASSPLIATNEKLFF. The CDR3 nucleotides read TGTGCCAGCTCACCACTAATTGCAACTAATGAAAAACTGTTTTTT.